The rows below give T cell receptor beta chains drawn from one sample of a study of cytotoxic CD8 clonotypes in ibrutinib-treated CLL. Using immunoSEQ multiplex PCR, the repertoire was profiled, and TCRdb retains in-frame clones only, with some absent. Among 70,000 to 85,000 clones listed, 70% to 90% were seen once. The sample was PBMCs, taken at disease progression, from a patient treated with ibrutinib. These receptor sequences come from a human donor with chronic lymphocytic leukemia. Each CDR3 is given with its conserved first and last residue. Fields, in order: J gene, D gene, V gene, CDR3 DNA, CDR3 protein. The D gene is left open where the match is weak.

J: TRBJ2-3
D: TRBD2
V: TRBV4-1
DNA: TGCGCCAGCAGCCAGGGGACTAGAGCTCGCCCAGATACGCAGTATTTT
CDR3: CASSQGTRARPDTQYF

J: TRBJ2-7
D: TRBD1
V: TRBV10-1
DNA: TGCGCCAGCAGTGAGTCGACGGACAGGGGCGAGCAGTACTTC
CDR3: CASSESTDRGEQYF

J: TRBJ1-6
D: NA
V: TRBV16
DNA: TGTGCCAGCAGCCCCCCGGCCCCTAGGAATTCACCCCTCCACTTT
CDR3: CASSPPAPRNSPLHF

J: TRBJ1-5
D: NA
V: TRBV11-2
DNA: TGTGCCAGCAGCTTAGACAGGGGATCTCAGCCCCAGCATTTT
CDR3: CASSLDRGSQPQHF

J: TRBJ2-2
D: TRBD1
V: TRBV2
DNA: TGTGCCAGCGGAGGACAGGGGAGCACCGGGGAGCTGTTTTTT
CDR3: CASGGQGSTGELFF

J: TRBJ2-2
D: TRBD2
V: TRBV7-2
DNA: TGTGCCAGCAGCTTAGTGGCTAGCGGGAGGCCAGTCACCGGGGAGCTGTTTTTT
CDR3: CASSLVASGRPVTGELFF

J: TRBJ1-1
D: NA
V: TRBV27
DNA: TGTGCCAGCAGTTTACAGGTGAACACTGAAGCTTTCTTT
CDR3: CASSLQVNTEAFF

J: TRBJ1-6
D: TRBD1
V: TRBV6-5
DNA: TGTGCCAGCAACCCGTCCCGGGACAGAAATTCACCCCTCCACTTT
CDR3: CASNPSRDRNSPLHF

J: TRBJ2-3
D: NA
V: TRBV4-1
DNA: TGCGCCAGCAGCCACCGAGGGCCCCTAATGCAGTATTTT
CDR3: CASSHRGPLMQYF

J: TRBJ1-2
D: NA
V: TRBV4-1
DNA: TGCGCCAGCAGCCAAGATTTAGGGGTTATTTCCTACACCTTC
CDR3: CASSQDLGVISYTF